This T cell receptor beta chain was retrieved from a study of blood T cell repertoires in COVID-19 (dated by TCRdb to the early 2020s). For context, the study as a whole: Samples from collaborators originated in the United States, Italy and Spain and spanned both the acute and convalescent phases of COVID-19. HLA class I and class II types, where available, came from metadata supplied by the sample provider rather than from assay-based typing. The samples were drawn from the first 160 participants of the ongoing ImmuneRACE study and from over 950 subjects provided by 6 global collaborators. Subjects who had been exposed to COVID-19, were actively infected with it, or had recovered from it provided the deeply sampled blood TCRbeta repertoires that made up the dataset. A de-identified subject ID, COVID-19 status, age in years and sex were almost always included in the sample metadata. The repertoires were released in a freely available public database intended as a resource for research on the immune response to SARS-CoV-2. The prospective study material was composed of cDNA or gDNA derived from T cells, B-cell-depleted T cells, or PBMCs.

Clipping removes 0 bases from V and 4 bases from J, with 8 as the unmatched junction base count. CDR1 and CDR2 are read off the germline V gene (reference sequence) as LGHDT and YNNKEL. Reading from cysteine to phenylalanine, the CDR3 counts 16 amino acids. Of the read, only the CDR3 DNA is kept; its 48 bases are in frame from base 1. Points the paper makes about the study in general: The amount of clinical and demographic metadata varied by source and participant and was provided uncurated.

Participants in the prospective study were aged roughly 18 to 100 years, lived in some 24 United States geographic areas, and enrolled through a virtual design. Cohort assignment in the prospective study relied on participant-reported clinical history from a screening survey and a study questionnaire. In the prospective study, whole blood, serum and a nasopharyngeal or oropharyngeal swab were collected from each participant by mobile phlebotomists. Participants in the prospective study had the option to provide additional blood draws and questionnaires over an approximately two-month period. Prospective study blood samples were shipped either frozen or at room temperature before DNA extraction. Of note for this clone: Which antigen it targets is not known. No much larger clone exists at a distance of one base, and base qualities are not known.

The immunoSEQ Assay, a bias-controlled multiplex PCR, was used to amplify TCRbeta CDR3 regions from genomic DNA. Per the authors' processing: The number of nucleated cells in each sample was estimated from the amplification of reference gene primers within the assay. To quantify the absolute abundance of each unique TCRbeta CDR3 rearrangement, sequence reads were collapsed and filtered. Productive Simpson clonality was computed per sample as the square root of Simpson's diversity index over productive rearrangements. The table was pulled from immuneACCESS by TCRdb, which kept in-frame rearrangements only. Such tables lose some clones; where checked, under half of the loss comes from unresolved V genes, and the rest has no known cause. V, J and clone size are those of that table, while D and trimming were read from the DNA. The sample table contains 180,000 or so clones; only one count was recorded for 89% of them. Roughly 2.4% of the sample is taken by the ten largest.

This clonotype originated in a woman in her thirties or forties with acute COVID-19. The sequenced sample consisted of PBMCs or T cells enriched from blood (not recorded which). The chain is made from TRBV3-1 (or the pseudogene TRBV3-2) and TRBJ2-7, with 8 middle bases fitting TRBD2. The DNA reads as follows: TGTGCCAGCAGCCAAGATTGGACTAGCAGACGATACGAGCAGTACTTC. This sequence encodes CASSQDWTSRRYEQYF.